This T cell receptor beta chain originates from a study of PD-1 blockade in classical Hodgkin lymphoma. Each of the patients experienced relapse following autologous stem cell transplantation, and their brentuximab vedotin exposure differed. Here immunoSEQ multiplex PCR was the method, and the copy in TCRdb shows in-frame clones only, minus some. The table records some 100,000 clones, approximately 90% of them present only once. This clonotype was sampled from a human donor with classical Hodgkin lymphoma. Source: peripheral blood mononuclear cells (PBMCs), taken before the second cycle of nivolumab.

As DNA, the CDR3 is TGTGCCAGCAGCCAAACACAGGGGAATAGCAATCAGCCCCAGCATTTT. Protein: CASSQTQGNSNQPQHF. J is TRBJ1-5 and V is TRBV7-2; 7 nucleotides agree with TRBD1. Germline loops: CDR1 SGHTA, CDR2 FQGNSA. V trimming: 5 bases; J trimming: 0 bases; junction bases outside the gene matches: 7. This CDR3 comprises 16 residues.